Listed here is a single T cell receptor beta chain. Its antigen is not known. The data were taken from a study of radiation and T cells in renal cell carcinoma. Clones were read by immunoSEQ multiplex PCR, and TCRdb kept only the in-frame ones, dropping some. The table includes 15,000 to 20,000 clones, 64% detected once. Study-level results: Top 100 clonotypes averaged around 50% in irradiated versus about 43% in nephrectomy-only tumors. Baseline intratumoral clonotype presence is unknown without pretreatment biopsies. Irradiated tumors held more dominant CDR3 motifs than control tumors.

The sample's treatment: 15 Gy SBRT to primary tumor, nephrectomy 4 weeks later. This renal cell carcinoma was of the clear cell type. The CDR3 runs 14 residues. Deletions cut 4 bases from V and 2 bases from J, with 9 bases between. Germline V gives CDR1 SGHTA, CDR2 FQGNSA. The rearrangement links TRBV7-2 to TRBJ1-3; tentative D call: TRBD1 (5 bases). This TCR was recovered from a woman aged 70-85 years with renal cell carcinoma. The starting material was tumor tissue, obtained from a patient whose treatment included radiotherapy and nephrectomy. The CDR3 DNA reads as TGTGCCAGCAGCTCCCCGGGGGCTGGAAACACCATATATTTT. Translating it yields CASSSPGAGNTIYF.